This T cell receptor beta chain came from a study of CD4 and CD8 cells across lung adenocarcinoma regions. TCRdb re-called the PCR reads through MiXCR, storing one row per CDR3 protein. This sample has thousands of distinct CDR3 sequences, with roughly 60% found just once. The patients had localized lung adenocarcinoma, a non-small cell subtype. V dropped 3 bases and J dropped 9 bases, with 12 bases sitting between them. The CDR3 sequence is 13 residues long. The material sequenced was CD4+ T cells from the margin of a lung tumor. This TCR derives from a male donor with lung adenocarcinoma. The CD4 and CD8 labels of this study may be unreliable. J is TRBJ2-1 and V is TRBV12-3 or TRBV12-4; D call uncertain. CDR3 bases: TGTGCCAGCAGTTTGAAGGAAACGAGTGAGCAGTTCTTC. Amino acids: CASSLKETSEQFF.